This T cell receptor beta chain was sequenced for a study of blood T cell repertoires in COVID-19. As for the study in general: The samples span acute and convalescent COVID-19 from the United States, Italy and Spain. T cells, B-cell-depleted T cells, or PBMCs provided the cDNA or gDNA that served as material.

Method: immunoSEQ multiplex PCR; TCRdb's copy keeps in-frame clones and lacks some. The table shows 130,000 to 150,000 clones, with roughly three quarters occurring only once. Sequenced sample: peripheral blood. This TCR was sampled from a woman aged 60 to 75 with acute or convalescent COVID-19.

This chain's CDR3 is CASRGQGAVYSNQPQHF. The CDR3 DNA is TGTGCCAGCAGGGGACAGGGGGCGGTTTATAGCAATCAGCCCCAGCATTTT. This sequence joins TRBV28 and TRBJ1-5; 12 bases are shared with TRBD1. J lost 0 bases, V lost 6 bases, and 6 bases had no gene match. Germline CDR1 MDHEN, CDR2 SYDVKM. The CDR3 loop spans 17 amino acids.